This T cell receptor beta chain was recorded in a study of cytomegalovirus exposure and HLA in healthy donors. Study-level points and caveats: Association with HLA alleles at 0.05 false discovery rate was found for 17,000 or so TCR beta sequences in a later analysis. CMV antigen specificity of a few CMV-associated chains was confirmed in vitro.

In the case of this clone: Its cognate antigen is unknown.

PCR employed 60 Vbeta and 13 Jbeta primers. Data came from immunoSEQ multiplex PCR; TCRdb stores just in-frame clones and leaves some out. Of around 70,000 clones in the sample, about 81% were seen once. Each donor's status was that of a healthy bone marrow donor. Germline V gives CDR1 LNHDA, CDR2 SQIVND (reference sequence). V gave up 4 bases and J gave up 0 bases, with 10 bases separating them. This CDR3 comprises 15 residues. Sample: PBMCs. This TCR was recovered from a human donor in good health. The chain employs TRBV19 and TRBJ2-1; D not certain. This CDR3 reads CASSTEQFSYNEQFF. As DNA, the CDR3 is TGTGCCAGTAGTACGGAGCAGTTCTCCTACAATGAGCAGTTCTTC.